At least ten counts were recorded for the clone carrying this TCR beta chain. Its antigen is not known. The V end lost 1 base, the J end lost 7 bases, and 14 bases lay between the germline ends. Germline CDR1 is MGHDK and CDR2 is SYGVNS. This CDR3 is 16 amino acids long. The sample is drawn from a study of neurological immune-mediated disorders. Points from the study as a whole: Sharing of CDR3 amino acid sequences among expanded clones across subjects was absent, suggesting private repertoires in all groups.

Per sequencing run, 15-18 subjects together gave over 190 million TCR-beta sequences. TCRdb re-called the 5' RACE reads with MiXCR, one entry per CDR3 protein. The sample shows 27,000 or so distinct CDR3 sequences, about 15% of them seen only once. Sequencing was carried out using PBMCs. The chain uses TRBV25-1 and TRBJ1-6; no reliable D call. This receptor was identified in a man aged 65 to 79 in good health. The CDR3 here is CASSESWGIGNSPLHF. Here the CDR3 DNA reads TGTGCCAGCAGTGAATCCTGGGGAATTGGAAATTCACCCCTCCACTTT.